This is a list of T cell receptor beta chains from one sample in a study of cytomegalovirus exposure and HLA in healthy donors. TCRdb's table, derived via immunoSEQ multiplex PCR, lists solely in-frame clones and lacks some. The table lists 150,000 to 200,000 clones, around 79% of them singletons. The specimen sequenced was PBMCs. Receptor source: a woman between 35 and 50 years old in good health and CMV-seronegative. Each CDR3 is given with its conserved first and last residue. The D gene is left open where the match is weak. Size is omitted from some rows. Given values are once, few, many or a class for expanded clones.

CDR3 protein	CDR3 DNA	J gene	clone size	V gene	D gene
CASRPGDRGNYGYTF	TGTGCCAGCAGGCCGGGGGACAGGGGTAACTATGGCTACACCTTC	TRBJ1-2	.	TRBV6-1	TRBD1
CASSEQAPQPQHF	TGCGCCAGCAGTGAGCAGGCCCCTCAGCCCCAGCATTTT	TRBJ1-5	once	TRBV10-1	.
CASKTGSDTEAFF	TGTGCCAGCAAGACAGGGAGCGACACTGAAGCTTTCTTT	TRBJ1-1	few	TRBV6-1	TRBD1
CASSWWGGAGRNTEAFF	TGTGCCAGCAGCTGGTGGGGGGGAGCAGGGCGGAACACTGAAGCTTTCTTT	TRBJ1-1	.	TRBV5-6	.
CASRIAESEAFF	TGTGCCAGCCGGATAGCAGAATCGGAAGCTTTCTTT	TRBJ1-1	.	TRBV7-9	.
CASKSGGLREKLFF	TGTGCCAGCAAGTCCGGCGGGTTGCGGGAAAAACTGTTTTTT	TRBJ1-4	.	TRBV6-5	.
CASPTGQANSPLHF	TGTGCCAGCCCGACCGGACAGGCCAATTCACCCCTCCACTTT	TRBJ1-6	.	TRBV5-8	TRBD1
CASSLNGGLYQETQYF	TGCGCCAGCAGCTTGAACGGGGGTTTATACCAAGAGACCCAGTACTTC	TRBJ2-5	.	TRBV5-1	.
CASSFPLATSNYGYTF	TGTGCCAGCAGTTTCCCCCTCGCGACAAGCAACTATGGCTACACCTTC	TRBJ1-2	.	TRBV28	.
CSSSLVGGYGTEAFF	TGTTCCAGCAGCTTAGTTGGGGGGTATGGCACTGAAGCTTTCTTT	TRBJ1-1	.	TRBV7-9	.
CASSHRDRVREWYF	TGTGCCAGCAGTCACCGGGACAGGGTACGGGAGTGGTACTTC	TRBJ2-7	few	TRBV6-5	TRBD1
CAISEATSSWYF	TGTGCCATCAGTGAGGCGACATCATCGTGGTACTTC	TRBJ2-7	.	TRBV10-3	.
CASSPRGGWDTEAFF	TGCGCCAGCAGCCCCCGCGGGGGATGGGACACTGAAGCTTTCTTT	TRBJ1-1	.	TRBV5-1	.
CSSSSLFSGANVLTF	TGTTCCAGCAGCTCGTTATTCTCTGGGGCCAACGTCCTGACTTTC	TRBJ2-6	.	TRBV7-9	.
CASSPRMGQHTGELFF	TGTGCCAGCAGCCCGAGGATGGGACAGCACACCGGGGAGCTGTTTTTT	TRBJ2-2	.	TRBV5-4	TRBD1
CASRENFDRRYNSPLHF	TGCGCCAGCAGGGAAAATTTTGACAGGAGGTATAATTCACCCCTCCACTTT	TRBJ1-6	.	TRBV10-2	.
CASGTGSSGQNIQYF	TGTGCCAGCGGGACAGGGAGTAGTGGCCAAAACATTCAGTACTTC	TRBJ2-4	.	TRBV28	TRBD1
CASSLVANSYEQYF	TGTGCCAGCAGCTTGGTCGCGAACTCCTACGAGCAGTACTTC	TRBJ2-7	.	TRBV5-6	.
CASSEGTANYGYTF	TGTGCCAGCTCAGAAGGGACAGCTAACTATGGCTACACCTTC	TRBJ1-2	.	TRBV18	TRBD1
CASKTTGTGGNLAF	TGTGCCAGCAAAACTACCGGGACAGGGGGTAACTTGGCCTTC	TRBJ1-2	.	TRBV28	TRBD1
CASGTSNIQYF	TGTGCCAGCGGGACTAGCAACATTCAGTACTTC	TRBJ2-4	.	TRBV6-1	TRBD2
CASTRREARAFF	TGTGCCAGCACTCGCAGGGAGGCTCGAGCTTTCTTT	TRBJ1-1	.	TRBV11-3	.
CASGRQADYGYTF	TGTGCCAGCGGTCGACAGGCAGATTATGGCTACACCTTC	TRBJ1-2	.	TRBV2	.
CASSLGDRGQETQYF	TGCGCCAGCAGCTTGGGGGACAGGGGACAAGAGACCCAGTACTTC	TRBJ2-5	few	TRBV5-1	TRBD1
CASKKDRGSFLYGYTF	TGTGCCAGTAAGAAAGACAGGGGATCCTTCCTATATGGCTACACCTTC	TRBJ1-2	few	TRBV19	TRBD1
CASSETGQGSGNQPQHF	TGTGCCAGCAGTGAAACTGGACAGGGAAGTGGCAATCAGCCCCAGCATTTT	TRBJ1-5	once	TRBV6-1	TRBD1
CASSLQTGANQPQHF	TGTGCCAGCAGCCTCCAGACAGGGGCCAATCAGCCCCAGCATTTT	TRBJ1-5	.	TRBV4-2	TRBD1
CASSSTGETGTEAFF	TGTGCCAGCAGCTCAACAGGGGAGACGGGGACTGAAGCTTTCTTT	TRBJ1-1	.	TRBV7-9	TRBD1
CASRGQANNYGYTF	TGTGCCAGCAGGGGACAGGCAAATAACTATGGCTACACCTTC	TRBJ1-2	.	TRBV2	TRBD1
CASSYHSRGAGETQYF	TGTGCCAGCAGTTACCATTCCCGGGGGGCGGGGGAGACCCAGTACTTC	TRBJ2-5	once	TRBV6-5	.
CASSFEYNEKLFF	TGTGCCAGCAGCTTTGAGTACAATGAAAAACTGTTTTTT	TRBJ1-4	.	TRBV11-2	.
CASSSTRGTAAYYEQYF	TGTGCCAGCAGCTCCACCAGGGGGACCGCGGCCTACTACGAGCAGTACTTC	TRBJ2-7	.	TRBV7-9	TRBD1
CASYSGARSYEQYF	TGTGCCAGCTACAGCGGGGCCCGTTCCTACGAGCAGTACTTC	TRBJ2-7	.	TRBV28	TRBD2
CASSLTGDYGYTF	TGCGCCAGCAGCTTGACAGGGGACTATGGCTACACCTTC	TRBJ1-2	few	TRBV5-1	TRBD1
CASSQRQESSYEQYF	TGCGCCAGCAGCCAACGACAGGAGAGCTCCTACGAGCAGTACTTC	TRBJ2-7	once	TRBV4-1	.
CASSELGTGWGFGNQPQHF	TGCGCCAGCAGTGAGTTGGGGACAGGATGGGGGTTCGGCAATCAGCCCCAGCATTTT	TRBJ1-5	.	TRBV10-2	TRBD1
CSVDGQGGSDTQYF	TGCAGCGTTGATGGGCAGGGGGGATCAGATACGCAGTATTTT	TRBJ2-3	.	TRBV29-1	.